This is a list of T cell receptor beta chains from one sample in a study of blood T cell repertoires in COVID-19. Data came from immunoSEQ multiplex PCR; TCRdb stores just in-frame clones and leaves some out. The profile shows around 250,000 clones, 80% to 90% of them singletons. Material: peripheral blood. The source of these receptors is a woman in her 70s with COVID-19, enrolled during active disease. The CDR3 runs from the conserved cysteine through the conserved F or W. D genes are given only for firm matches. Size values are once, few and many counts, or a class for expanded clones, and some rows have none.

cdr3_aa | cdr3_nt | clone_size | j_call | v_call | d_call | cdr3_length
CASATLAGGSDTQYF | TGTGCCAGCGCTACGCTAGCGGGAGGCTCTGATACGCAGTATTTT | . | TRBJ2-3 | TRBV3-1/TRBV3-2 | TRBD2 | 15
CASSGLDSNQPQHF | TGTGCCAGCTCAGGACTGGATAGCAATCAGCCCCAGCATTTT | . | TRBJ1-5 | TRBV18 | . | 14
CASSLFLGLAGYEQYF | TGTGCCAGCAGTTTGTTCCTGGGACTAGCGGGCTACGAGCAGTACTTC | . | TRBJ2-7 | TRBV27 | TRBD2 | 16
CASSQDTGLPGSEQFF | TGCGCCAGCAGCCAAGATACGGGTCTCCCTGGAAGTGAGCAGTTCTTC | . | TRBJ2-1 | TRBV4-1 | . | 16
CASSSPGRSNEQFF | TGTGCCAGCAGTTCCCCCGGGAGATCCAATGAGCAGTTCTTC | once | TRBJ2-1 | TRBV28 | . | 14
CAIQGARTEAFF | TGTGCCATCCAGGGGGCGCGGACTGAAGCTTTCTTT | . | TRBJ1-1 | TRBV10-3 | TRBD1 | 12
CASSNSIGGIVSGANVLTF | TGTGCCAGTAGTAACTCTATAGGAGGGATTGTTTCTGGGGCCAACGTCCTGACTTTC | . | TRBJ2-6 | TRBV19 | . | 19
CAIRTDRVGGTQYF | TGTGCCATCAGAACGGACAGGGTCGGGGGGACCCAGTACTTC | . | TRBJ2-5 | TRBV10-3 | TRBD1 | 14
CSGIDGDGYTF | TGCAGCGGGATAGACGGGGATGGCTACACCTTC | . | TRBJ1-2 | TRBV29-1 | . | 11
CASSAKMNTEAFF | TGTGCCAGCAGTGCAAAAATGAACACTGAAGCTTTCTTT | . | TRBJ1-1 | TRBV6-4 | . | 13
CASNPSRTRLRDGGNTGELFF | TGCGCCAGCAACCCAAGCAGGACTCGTCTACGTGATGGAGGGAACACCGGGGAGCTGTTTTTT | . | TRBJ2-2 | TRBV5-1 | . | 21
CASSYNRGAPQHF | TGTGCCAGCAGTTACAACAGGGGGGCGCCGCAGCATTTT | . | TRBJ1-5 | TRBV6-5 | TRBD1 | 13
CASSENGVGYGYTF | TGTGCCAGCAGTGAAAACGGGGTGGGCTATGGCTACACCTTC | few | TRBJ1-2 | TRBV6-1 | . | 14
CAISAGTGKIGYTF | TGTGCCATCAGTGCCGGGACAGGGAAGATCGGCTACACCTTC | . | TRBJ1-2 | TRBV10-3 | TRBD1 | 14
CASRGTAESSYNSPLHF | TGTGCCAGCAGGGGGACAGCGGAAAGCTCCTATAATTCACCCCTCCACTTT | few | TRBJ1-6 | TRBV28 | TRBD1 | 17
CASTQWTGGNYGYTF | TGTGCCAGTACCCAATGGACAGGGGGAAACTATGGCTACACCTTC | . | TRBJ1-2 | TRBV19 | TRBD1 | 15
CASSRQPYQYGYTF | TGTGCCAGCAGCCGACAGCCCTACCAGTATGGCTACACCTTC | . | TRBJ1-2 | TRBV11-2 | . | 14
CASIWSSGGNEQFF | TGTGCCAGCATATGGTCTAGCGGGGGGAATGAGCAGTTCTTC | . | TRBJ2-1 | TRBV6-5 | TRBD2 | 14
CASNPGQDNQPQHF | TGTGCCAGTAACCCGGGACAGGACAATCAGCCCCAGCATTTT | . | TRBJ1-5 | TRBV19 | TRBD1 | 14
CASSMGQGARLNTEAFF | TGTGCCAGTAGTATGGGACAGGGGGCTCGGTTGAACACTGAAGCTTTCTTT | . | TRBJ1-1 | TRBV19 | TRBD1 | 17
CASSSLQGARVYGYTF | TGCGCCAGCAGCTCCCTGCAGGGGGCGCGTGTCTATGGCTACACCTTC | . | TRBJ1-2 | TRBV5-1 | TRBD1 | 16
CASSQGGDFSYEQYF | TGTGCCAGCAGCCAAGGGGGGGACTTCTCCTACGAGCAGTACTTC | . | TRBJ2-7 | TRBV3-1/TRBV3-2 | . | 15
CASSQGLSYGYTF | TGTGCCAGCAGCCAGGGGCTCTCCTATGGCTACACCTTC | . | TRBJ1-2 | TRBV14 | . | 13
CASSLLLNTEAFF | TGTGCCAGCAGTTTACTCCTGAACACTGAAGCTTTCTTT | . | TRBJ1-1 | TRBV12-3/TRBV12-4 | . | 13
CASSPSRDEQYF | TGTGCCAGCTCACCCTCCAGGGACGAGCAGTACTTC | . | TRBJ2-7 | TRBV18 | . | 12
CASSLERDRDYNEQFF | TGTGCCAGCAGCTTAGAAAGGGACAGGGATTACAATGAGCAGTTCTTC | . | TRBJ2-1 | TRBV7-9 | TRBD1 | 16
CASSPSGAGNTIYF | TGTGCCAGCAGCCCATCGGGGGCTGGAAACACCATATATTTT | . | TRBJ1-3 | TRBV27 | . | 14
CASSDMGRGSDTQYF | TGTGCCAGCAGTGACATGGGCCGCGGGTCGGATACGCAGTATTTT | . | TRBJ2-3 | TRBV6-4 | . | 15
CASSLSLRTGELFF | TGTGCCAGCAGCTTATCCCTACGAACCGGGGAGCTGTTTTTT | . | TRBJ2-2 | TRBV7-3 | . | 14
CASSESHPRNSNQPQHF | TGCGCCAGCAGTGAGTCGCACCCCAGGAATAGCAATCAGCCCCAGCATTTT | few | TRBJ1-5 | TRBV10-1 | . | 17
CSVDGGDSYGYTF | TGCAGCGTCGATGGAGGGGACAGTTATGGCTACACCTTC | . | TRBJ1-2 | TRBV29-1 | TRBD1 | 13
CASSARDNSPLHF | TGTGCCAGCAGTGCCAGGGATAATTCACCCCTCCACTTT | . | TRBJ1-6 | TRBV12-3/TRBV12-4 | . | 13
CASSLATSGGNEQFF | TGTGCCAGCAGCTTGGCGACTAGCGGAGGCAATGAGCAGTTCTTC | few | TRBJ2-1 | TRBV5-6 | TRBD2 | 15
CASSPGDSSYEQYF | TGTGCCAGCAGCCCTGGGGACAGCTCCTACGAGCAGTACTTC | . | TRBJ2-7 | TRBV9 | TRBD1 | 14
CASSEGQGVGMSEAFF | TGTGCCAGCAGTGAGGGACAGGGAGTGGGAATGTCTGAAGCTTTCTTT | . | TRBJ1-1 | TRBV6-1 | TRBD1 | 16
CASSQDWPGNEKLFF | TGCGCCAGCAGCCAAGATTGGCCGGGTAATGAAAAACTGTTTTTT | . | TRBJ1-4 | TRBV4-3 | . | 15
CASSLAQGVAYEQYF | TGTGCCAGCAGCTTGGCACAGGGGGTAGCCTACGAGCAGTACTTC | . | TRBJ2-7 | TRBV5-4 | TRBD1 | 15
CSADRNSEAFF | TGCAGTGCTGATCGAAACAGTGAAGCTTTCTTT | . | TRBJ1-1 | TRBV20-1 | . | 11
CASSLVVGGHYAQETQYF | TGTGCCAGCAGCTTAGTTGTGGGAGGCCATTATGCCCAAGAGACCCAGTACTTC | . | TRBJ2-5 | TRBV11-2 | . | 18
CSVEERSVYGYTF | TGCAGCGTTGAAGAGAGGTCAGTCTATGGCTACACCTTC | once | TRBJ1-2 | TRBV29-1 | . | 13
CAWSVGQNNEKLFF | TGTGCCTGGAGTGTAGGACAGAATAATGAAAAACTGTTTTTT | . | TRBJ1-4 | TRBV30 | . | 14